A selection of T cell receptor beta chains follows, all from one sample in a study of blood T cell repertoires in COVID-19. Repertoires were generated with immunoSEQ multiplex PCR, while TCRdb's copy carries only in-frame clones and drops some. This table has roughly 73,000 clones, around 70% appearing once. Sequenced: peripheral blood. The receptors originated from a man between 65 and 85 years old with acute or convalescent COVID-19. Both conserved end residues are part of each CDR3. A D gene is named only where the DNA matches it firmly. Some rows mark clone size as missing; the rest say once, few, many or name a class of expanded clone.

D	size	V	length	J	CDR3	DNA
TRBD1	NA	TRBV28	15	TRBJ1-2	CASSLGQGDGYGYTF	TGTGCCAGCAGTTTAGGCCAGGGGGACGGGTATGGCTACACCTTC
NA	NA	TRBV12-2	8	TRBJ1-2	CAPGGYTF	TGTGCACCCGGGGGCTACACCTTC
TRBD2	NA	TRBV19	17	TRBJ2-3	CASSYPTSGTFTDTQYF	TGTGCCAGTAGCTACCCCACTAGCGGGACCTTCACAGATACGCAGTATTTT
NA	NA	TRBV10-1	14	TRBJ1-1	CASSREEGNTEAFF	TGCGCCAGCAGTAGGGAGGAGGGGAACACTGAAGCTTTCTTT
NA	NA	TRBV20-1	14	TRBJ1-3	CSASPGRGKNTIYF	TGCAGTGCTAGTCCGGGCAGGGGAAAAAACACCATATATTTT
TRBD2	NA	TRBV14	16	TRBJ2-1	CASSQLLAGAYNEQFF	TGTGCCAGCAGCCAACTACTAGCGGGAGCCTACAATGAGCAGTTCTTC
NA	NA	TRBV6-5	14	TRBJ2-3	CASSRTILTDTQYF	TGTGCCAGCAGCAGGACTATCCTCACAGATACGCAGTATTTT
NA	NA	TRBV12-3/TRBV12-4	13	TRBJ1-5	CASSLRGGQPQHF	TGTGCCAGCAGCCTGAGGGGGGGGCAGCCCCAGCATTTT
TRBD1	few	TRBV7-3	14	TRBJ2-1	CASSSDRFYNEQFF	TGTGCCAGCAGCTCGGACAGGTTTTACAATGAGCAGTTCTTC
TRBD2	NA	TRBV5-1	19	TRBJ2-3	CASSPPEGLAGPTTDTQYF	TGCGCCAGCAGCCCACCAGAGGGACTAGCGGGACCAACCACAGATACGCAGTATTTT
NA	many	TRBV28	13	TRBJ2-2	CASSLSQSGELFF	TGTGCCAGCAGTTTATCACAGTCCGGGGAGCTGTTTTTT
TRBD2	NA	TRBV28	15	TRBJ2-3	CASRIAGGPTDTQYF	TGTGCCAGCAGGATAGCGGGAGGGCCCACAGATACGCAGTATTTT
TRBD2	NA	TRBV6-1	15	TRBJ2-7	CASSELAGDSYEQYF	TGTGCCAGCAGTGAACTAGCGGGGGACTCCTACGAGCAGTACTTC
NA	NA	TRBV28	11	TRBJ1-1	CASRSTVEAFF	TGTGCCAGCAGATCCACAGTTGAAGCTTTCTTT
TRBD2	once	TRBV19	14	TRBJ2-2	CASSRQGGTGELFF	TGTGCCAGTAGTAGGCAGGGAGGGACCGGGGAGCTGTTTTTT
TRBD1	NA	TRBV27	18	TRBJ1-2	CASSPLRDREARNYGYTF	TGTGCCAGCAGTCCCCTCCGGGACAGGGAGGCAAGGAACTATGGCTACACCTTC
NA	once	TRBV5-1	15	TRBJ1-3	CASSATQGTGNTIYF	TGCGCCAGCAGCGCCACCCAGGGAACTGGAAACACCATATATTTT
TRBD1	NA	TRBV3-1/TRBV3-2	12	TRBJ2-2	CASSRRTGGAIF	TGTGCCAGCAGCCGCCGGACAGGGGGCGCGATTTTT
NA	NA	TRBV6-5	14	TRBJ1-1	CASSLDIGRTEAFF	TGTGCCAGCAGTCTGGACATAGGGAGGACTGAAGCTTTCTTT